This T cell receptor beta chain stems from a study of cytomegalovirus exposure and HLA in healthy donors (dated 2017 in TCRdb). Describing the broader study: An earlier analysis of approximately 590 of the donors reported roughly 270 Gb of sequence data and 100 million to 130 million unique TCR beta sequences from about 180 million T cells. The study combined high-throughput TCR immunosequencing, statistical association of individual TCRs with disease status, and machine learning to predict cytomegalovirus infection status. A later analysis re-examined previously published TCR beta repertoires from just over 650 donors and added high-resolution HLA genotyping to investigate patterns of TCR occurrence. On average, roughly 240,000 unique TCR beta nucleotide sequences were sequenced per donor among 398 genotyped donors of the cohort, with roughly 18% of those sequences being non-productive. Roughly 300 gigabases of sequencing data and roughly 81 million unique TCR sequences made up an early release that covered 500 to 650 HLA-typed donors. HLA typing included class I and class II loci at four-digit resolution. The study used immunosequencing to profile the T cell repertoires of under 700 subjects and linked those repertoires to cytomegalovirus serostatus. A later genetic analysis took genome-wide SNP genotypes for about three fifths of the roughly 700 donors and used that subset as a discovery cohort. The later analysis used no new phenotypic data to find candidate immune exposures, relying instead on TCR beta sequences and their occurrence across donors. The study aimed to test whether cataloging public T cell receptors could reveal signatures of past pathogen exposure. The genetic ancestry cluster associated with self-reported Caucasian donors included 81% of the roughly 400 genotyped donors. Every repertoire in the discovery cohort had been generated on one and the same sequencing platform. Because of strong linkage in the cohort, roughly five DR-DQ haplotypes were treated as single units for association and clustering. Along with the roughly 670-subject first cohort, a separate validation cohort of some 130 different subjects was used. An earlier analysis of around 640 of the donors used high-throughput TCR beta sequencing to judge whether each TCR beta V gene segment behaved as functional or pseudogenic. Donor age, sex, ethnicity and CMV serostatus were compiled alongside the repertoire data. Typing coverage varied by locus: about 620-640 donors for A, B, C, DRB1 and DQB1; roughly 560 for DQA1; more than 600 for DPA1; about 450 for DPB1. Findings and caveats that apply to the study as a whole: In a later analysis, TCR association rates were found to vary across HLA loci, with the most associated TCRs seen for DRB1 alleles and the fewest for HLA-C alleles. In a later analysis, HLA-associated TCR beta chains were found to be more clonally expanded and to have lower generation probabilities than equally common non-associated chains. The cohort was sequenced for TCR beta chains only, and without alpha or paired-chain data the features that could be detected were limited. A cluster of highly shared sequence variants was judged likely to represent a technical artifact of the sequencing pipeline. In both the original and validation cohorts, the classifier was reported to diagnose cytomegalovirus status with high specificity and sensitivity. Immune exposure information for the cohort was limited to CMV serostatus. In a later genetic analysis, fewer N-insertions in productive TCRs were reported among donors in an Asian-associated ancestry cluster than the roughly 700-donor mean. Most CMV-associated TCR beta chains appeared to be HLA-restricted in a later analysis, and the HLA associations seemed to be driven largely by CMV exposure. A further reported finding was that TCR beta sequences accurately predicted the HLA-A and HLA-B alleles for most subjects in the first cohort. Over 15 rarely observed V segments, including chromosome 9 orphons, were excluded from the earlier analysis of just under 600 of the donors because counts were too low. An association between a missense DCLRE1C variant and V-gene and J-gene trimming of TCR beta chains was found in a later genetic analysis and replicated in an independent cohort. The study listed 150 to 200 TCR beta chains as associated with cytomegalovirus. While some public TCRs were present in many individuals, most TCR sequences turned up only very rarely across donors. Because some donors lacked HLA typing at each locus, the association tests relied only on the typed subset. In a later analysis, 16,951 TCR beta sequences were associated with specific HLA alleles at a false discovery rate of 0.05. Several of the top co-occurrence clusters appeared to be linked to parvovirus B19, influenza, CMV and Epstein-Barr virus, according to a later analysis. Assigning TCR associations to individual alleles was difficult when HLA alleles, especially DR and DQ, strongly co-occurred. Broadly in line with IMGT annotations, most TCR beta V segments showed up in productive rearrangements about 87% or about 30% of the time in an earlier analysis of around 550 of the donors. Linkage disequilibrium might explain the correlated functional status among segregating V segments, but an unknown experimental factor could not be excluded. Roughly uniform sequencing depth across donors was assumed in presence/absence analyses, although this assumption may not hold. According to the authors, the approach could potentially be generalized to other disease states and immunological phenotypes. A few of the identified cytomegalovirus-associated TCR beta chains were confirmed in vitro to be specific for cytomegalovirus antigens.

In total, approximately 700 healthy bone marrow donors made up the cohort. At the time of sampling, every cohort member was nominally healthy, though immune exposures that went unrecorded were likely present. Of the roughly 700 cohort members, about 290 had a positive CMV serostatus and about 350 had a negative one, while no CMV serostatus was recorded for the donor. Every donor gave a peripheral blood sample, and the peripheral blood mononuclear cells from that sample were used for TCR beta sequencing. The Qiagen DNeasy Blood Extraction Kit was used to extract genomic DNA from the blood cell samples. Details on this clone: No cognate antigen has been identified for it. Base quality data are lacking; no much larger clone is found one base away.

Libraries came from the immunoSEQ multiplex PCR assay. For the multiplex PCR, a mixture combining 60 forward primers for TCR Vbeta segments and 13 reverse primers for TCR Jbeta segments was used. A multiplex PCR assay on genomic DNA amplified the CDR3 region of rearranged TCR beta genes. The amplified TCR beta libraries were sequenced on the Illumina HiSeq System as 87-base-pair reads. In the original analysis: A later analysis counted 75 million to 100 million unique TCR beta chains across the roughly 700 repertoires, and 10 million to 12 million of these chains were shared by at least two donors. Raw reads were error-corrected and collapsed into unique sequences by a nearest-neighbor algorithm in which closely related sequences were merged to remove PCR and sequencing errors. V, D and J gene segments were assigned by aligning CDR3 sequences to IMGT reference sequences. For a sequence to be retained, a match of at least six nucleotides to both a V gene segment and a J gene segment was required. A rearrangement was called productive if the CDR3 had no stop codons and remained in frame with V and J, and every other rearrangement was called non-productive. Following IMGT convention, CDR3 was defined as the stretch from the second conserved V-encoded cysteine up to the conserved J-encoded phenylalanine. The earlier analysis of approximately 500 of the donors excluded sequences that lacked an unambiguous match to a single V gene segment. In an earlier analysis of 500 to 750 of the donors, V segments were called functional above 56.7% productive rearrangements and were called segregating when the between-donor standard deviation exceeded 5%. A statistical classification framework was developed to diagnose cytomegalovirus status using the catalog of TCR beta chain sequences. In a later analysis, TCR nucleotide sequences were compared against IMGT/GENE-DB human TR gene sequences so that V and J genes could be assigned. The TCRdist pipeline was used in a later analysis to assign CDR3 sequences and most-parsimonious VDJ recombination scenarios. In a later analysis, every TCR beta chain was defined by the combination of its CDR3 amino acid sequence and its V-gene family, and reads without a unique V-gene family were dropped. A later analysis removed 592 highly shared, low-generation-probability nucleotide sequences to deal with suspected cross-contamination and a sequencing artifact. For each public chain, a later analysis derived a clonal expansion index from normalized ranks of inferred template counts within each repertoire. In a later analysis, generation probabilities were computed with a VDJ recombination model fitted to out-of-frame rearrangements, and the resulting probabilities were checked against IGoR. In a later analysis, hypergeometric tests were used to score TCR-TCR, TCR-HLA and TCR-CMV co-occurrence, with a repertoire-size bias correction applied to TCR pairs. In a later analysis, false discovery rates were estimated by permuting HLA or CMV assignments 20 times. In a later analysis, co-occurring TCRs were grouped with DBSCAN, and TCRdist sequence similarity was added when clustering was performed within HLA-allele-positive subsets. Repertoires with fewer than 30,000 or more than 120,000 public chains, plus five repertoires with anomalous nucleotide sharing, were excluded from co-occurrence clustering. What TCRdb holds here is the immuneACCESS table cut down to in-frame rearrangements. Part of the clones is not present; checked against another copy, under half of the missing clones reflect an unresolved V gene, and the others are unexplained. That table gives V, J and clone size, and the DNA gave D and trimming. Present in this sample are 90,000 to 150,000 clones, just under 75% of which were seen just once. 2% to 2.5% of the sample comes from the top ten.

The TCR comes from a human donor in good health. Source material: PBMCs.

The DNA is TGTGCCAGCAGTGAAGGAGGCCACTCCGATCAGCCCCAGCATTTT. Its protein product is CASSEGGHSDQPQHF. The chain is made from TRBV6-4 and TRBJ1-5, with the identity of the D gene unclear. The CDR3, from cysteine to phenylalanine, totals 15 residues. Only the CDR3 DNA stays, 45 bases, in frame from base 1. In the germline V gene, CDR1 corresponds to MRHNA and CDR2 to SNTAGT. Trimming costs V 3 bases and J 5 bases, and their ends lie 14 bases apart.